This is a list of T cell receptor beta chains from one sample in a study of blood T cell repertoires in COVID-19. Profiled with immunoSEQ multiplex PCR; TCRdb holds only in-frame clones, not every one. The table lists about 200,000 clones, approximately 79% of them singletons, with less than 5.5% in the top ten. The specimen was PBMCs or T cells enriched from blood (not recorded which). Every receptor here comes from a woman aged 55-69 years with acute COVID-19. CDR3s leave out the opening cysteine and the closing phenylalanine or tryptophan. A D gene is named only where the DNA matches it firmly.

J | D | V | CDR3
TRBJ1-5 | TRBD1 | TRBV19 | ASSAWDRGNQPQH
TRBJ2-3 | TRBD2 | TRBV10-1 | ASSESAGGPSTDTQY
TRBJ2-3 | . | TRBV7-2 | ASSFRGSTDTQY
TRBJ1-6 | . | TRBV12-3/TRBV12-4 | ASSLVVGGPLH
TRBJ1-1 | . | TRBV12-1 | ASSFGGRGGADTEAF
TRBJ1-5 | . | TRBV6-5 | ASSYEFDGGKPQH
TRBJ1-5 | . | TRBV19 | ASSVRGSSDQPQH
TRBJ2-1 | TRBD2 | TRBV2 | ASSPSGRASYNEQF
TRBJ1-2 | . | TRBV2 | ASTLGPTDGYT
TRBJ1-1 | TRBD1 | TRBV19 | ASSISPLGTGESNTEAF
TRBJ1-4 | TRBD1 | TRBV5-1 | ASSRDSPNEKLF
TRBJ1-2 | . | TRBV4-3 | ASSHRPQGFYGYT
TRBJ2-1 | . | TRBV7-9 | ASSSFPSYNEQF
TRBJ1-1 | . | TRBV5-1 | ASSLGEGRDTEAF
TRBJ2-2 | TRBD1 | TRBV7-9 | ASSLASPGTGGSGELF
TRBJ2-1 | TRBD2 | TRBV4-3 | ASSLQFGRNEQF
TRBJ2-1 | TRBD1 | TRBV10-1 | ASSENNRQGPEF
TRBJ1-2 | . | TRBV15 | ATSRVDRREYGYT
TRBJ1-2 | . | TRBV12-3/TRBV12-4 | ASDSGKAAYT
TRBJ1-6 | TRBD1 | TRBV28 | ASSLIGDRVSSGSPLH
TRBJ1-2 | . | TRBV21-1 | ASSKDLNLVPRYYGYT
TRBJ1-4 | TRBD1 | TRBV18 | ASQRDRQEEKLF
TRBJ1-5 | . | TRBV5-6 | ASSLYLGLSNQPQH
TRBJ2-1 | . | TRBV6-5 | ASSYPSGGHDEQF
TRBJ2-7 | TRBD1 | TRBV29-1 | SVYRGFPYEQY
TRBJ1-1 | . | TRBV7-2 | ASSVQDTEAF
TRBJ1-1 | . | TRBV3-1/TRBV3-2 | ASSQESLRNTEAF
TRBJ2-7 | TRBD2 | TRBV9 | ASSVASGMGEQY
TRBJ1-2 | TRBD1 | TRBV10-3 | ATFGAEGQGGEKLYGYT
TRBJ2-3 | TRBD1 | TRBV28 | ASSLLGQGVSRIVTDTQY
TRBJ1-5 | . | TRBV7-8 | ASSSFQGYSAQH
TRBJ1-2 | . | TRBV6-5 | ASSYKGPNYGYT
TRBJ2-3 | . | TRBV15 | ATSRGEGGSILASTDTQY
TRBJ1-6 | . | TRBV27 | ASRGAGESSPLH
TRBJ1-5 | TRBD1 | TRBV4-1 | ASSQGSLVQGAILKQPQH
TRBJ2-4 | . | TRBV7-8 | ASSLGVIQY
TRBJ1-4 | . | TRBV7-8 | ASSLSRARVKEKLF
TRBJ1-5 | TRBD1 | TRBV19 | ASSDGQGVRENQPQH
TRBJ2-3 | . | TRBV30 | AWSLTGSRTDTQY
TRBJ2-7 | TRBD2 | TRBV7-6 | ASSSSASGRGSYEQY
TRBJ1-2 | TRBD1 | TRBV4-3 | ASSQSGTGEVGGYT
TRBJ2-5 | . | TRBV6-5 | ASGLYPEPPGRQY
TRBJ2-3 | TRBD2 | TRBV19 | ATTGGGTDTQY
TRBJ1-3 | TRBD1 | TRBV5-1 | ASRPTWTGRTGNTIY
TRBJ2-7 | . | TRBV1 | TSSQGSSGDSYEQY
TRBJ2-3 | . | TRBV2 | ASNGLASGTDTQY
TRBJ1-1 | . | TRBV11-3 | ASSSGGRTEAF
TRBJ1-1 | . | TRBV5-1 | ASSFLGAGTEAF
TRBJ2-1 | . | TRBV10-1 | ASGDIESHEQF
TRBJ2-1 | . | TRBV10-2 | ASTTQGVEQF
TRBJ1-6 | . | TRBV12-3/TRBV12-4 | ASSFLASPLH
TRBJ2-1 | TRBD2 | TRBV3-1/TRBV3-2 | ASSQSRGGGYNEQF
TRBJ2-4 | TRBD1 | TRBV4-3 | ASSPQGQGLDIQY
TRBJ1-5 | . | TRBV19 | ASTLAGGNQPQH
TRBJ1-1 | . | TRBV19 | ASSIWGGNTEAF
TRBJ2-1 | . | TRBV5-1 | ASSFLSSYNEQF
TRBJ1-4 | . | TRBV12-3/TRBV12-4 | ASSLGAGEKLF